The clone carrying this T cell receptor (beta chain) was found many times. The data are from a study of low-dose radiotherapy and immunotherapy resistance in tumors. Study as a whole: Patients of Cohort 1 had 0.5 Gy fractions every 2 weeks, which summed to 6.5 Gy. Patients received 300 mg of oral aspirin each day across four cycles, commencing on cycle 1 day 1.

Time point: before trial treatment. Advanced solid tumors lacking tumor-infiltrating lymphocytes characterized eligible patients. TRAV- and TRBV-specific primers, spanning alpha and beta chains, primed first-strand cDNA. The authors ran roughly 20 PCR cycles to amplify TCRs with a constant-region primer and V-primer adapter. Through in vitro transcription, the mRNA that had been isolated was amplified. TCRdb passed the reads through MiXCR, listing each CDR3 protein once. The sample gives some 85,000 distinct CDR3 sequences, about 19% of which show up once; about 5.5% is in the top ten. V dropped 1 base and J dropped 2 bases, with 9 bases sitting between them. Germline assignment: CDR1 MGHRA and CDR2 YSYEKL. The CDR3 covers 15 residues.

This specimen was PBMCs, taken before treatment. The chain employs TRBV4-1 and TRBJ2-1; D uncertain. The receptor comes from a male donor with prostate cancer. The CDR3 nucleotides read TGCGCCAGCAGCCAAGGAGCACTGCCCTACAATGAGCAGTTCTTC. Residues: CASSQGALPYNEQFF.